The sequence of this TCR beta chain was determined in a study of cytomegalovirus exposure and HLA in healthy donors. The study's findings and limits: Three chains linked to CMV were shown in vitro to be specific for CMV antigens. For TCR beta chains, V- and J-gene trimming was later linked to a missense DCLRE1C variant. Later work found most CMV-associated TCR beta chains apparently HLA-restricted.

Concerning this clone itself: Its antigen is not identified.

This CDR3 has 14 residues. Trimming shortened V by 7 bases and J by 1 base, and 13 bases separated the two germline ends. Germline V gene sequence: CDR1 LNHDA, CDR2 SQIVND (reference sequence). PCR primers comprised 60 Vbeta and 13 Jbeta primers. Assay: immunoSEQ multiplex PCR; the TCRdb copy retains only in-frame clones and omits some. The table records some 150,000 clones, around 80% of them present only once. The chain is built from TRBV19 and TRBJ1-1; D might be TRBD1 (5 bases). The clonotype was recovered from a man between 18 and 35 years old in good health and CMV-seropositive. Source material: PBMCs. DNA of the CDR3: TGTGCCAGTACCCACCCCACAGGGAACACTGAAGCTTTCTTT. Encoded protein: CASTHPTGNTEAFF.